This T cell receptor (beta chain) appears in the sequencing data of a study of cytomegalovirus exposure and HLA in healthy donors. CDR1 and CDR2 from the germline V gene are KGHSH and LQKENI. V was clipped by 4 bases and J by 0 bases; unmatched bases: 10. CDR3 length: 17 amino acids. Primers for the PCR totalled 60 Vbeta and 13 Jbeta. The table came from immunoSEQ multiplex PCR; TCRdb's copy has only in-frame clones and leaves some out. In the table there are around 100,000 clones, 67% of which are singletons. This chain links TRBV18 with TRBJ1-1, with 8 nucleotides matching TRBD1. The sequenced sample consisted of PBMCs. This TCR was sampled from a man aged 30-40 years in good health and CMV-seronegative. The CDR3 sequence is CASSLWTGKSMNTEAFF. CDR3 nucleotide sequence: TGTGCCAGCTCACTATGGACAGGGAAGTCTATGAACACTGAAGCTTTCTTT.